This is a list of T cell receptor beta chains from one sample in a study of identical twins. MiXCR was run by TCRdb on the 5' RACE reads, yielding one entry per CDR3 protein. This table has 450,000 or so distinct CDR3 sequences, roughly a quarter appearing once. These same records also appear under a second study, on T cells expressing NK-cell markers.

The sample taken for sequencing was CD4+ T cells sorted from blood. The receptors stem from a woman aged 18-29 years in good health. Each CDR3 is given with its conserved first and last residue. A D gene is named only where the DNA matches it firmly. Clone size is stated in some rows and not others, as once, few, many or a class when expanded.

TRBD2 | TRBJ2-1 | TRBV12-3/TRBV12-4 | - | TGTGCCAGCAGTTTTCGTCCGGGACTAGCGGGAAGTAATGAGCAGTTCTTC | CASSFRPGLAGSNEQFF
TRBD2 | TRBJ2-1 | TRBV20-1 | once | TGCAGTGCTAGTCGACTAGCGGGCCTCAATGAGCAGTTCTTC | CSASRLAGLNEQFF
TRBD2 | TRBJ2-1 | TRBV11-2 | - | TGTGCCAGCAGCCCTCATTCCACGACTAGCGGGAGGATGGGTGAGCAGTTCTTC | CASSPHSTTSGRMGEQFF
TRBD2 | TRBJ2-7 | TRBV5-1 | - | TGCGCCAGCAGCTTGGGAGCGGGGACTCCCGATAAGTACTTC | CASSLGAGTPDKYF
- | TRBJ1-6 | TRBV2 | - | TGTGCCAGCAGTGAAATGTGGGGGGGCGGTTCACCCCTCCACTTT | CASSEMWGGGSPLHF
TRBD2 | TRBJ2-4 | TRBV3-1 | few | TGTGCCAGCAGCCAAGAGCTAGCGGAGCGAAACATTCAGTACTTC | CASSQELAERNIQYF
- | TRBJ2-7 | TRBV5-1 | - | TGCGCCAGCAGCTACTGGACCGATTCCTACGAGCAGTACTTC | CASSYWTDSYEQYF
TRBD1 | TRBJ1-1 | TRBV9 | - | TGTGCCAGCAGCGTAGTTCCGGACAGGGGGGCTTTCTTT | CASSVVPDRGAFF
TRBD1 | TRBJ1-2 | TRBV12-3/TRBV12-4 | - | TGTGCCAGCAGGCCCCCTAGGGACAGCTATGGCTACACCTTC | CASRPPRDSYGYTF
TRBD2 | TRBJ2-5 | TRBV5-1 | few | TGCGCCAGCAGCCCGCCGACTAGCGCCGGGGGAGAGACCCAGTACTTC | CASSPPTSAGGETQYF
TRBD1 | TRBJ2-1 | TRBV4-3 | - | TGCGCCAGCAGCCCGACAGGGGCTGGCTACAATGAGCAGTTCTTC | CASSPTGAGYNEQFF
TRBD2 | TRBJ2-7 | TRBV7-8 | - | TGTGCCAGCAGCTTTTCCGCGGGGGGGGGTGAGCAGTACTTC | CASSFSAGGGEQYF
TRBD2 | TRBJ2-3 | TRBV25-1 | - | TGTGCCAGCAACGTCGGGGGGATGACAGATACGCAGTATTTT | CASNVGGMTDTQYF
- | TRBJ2-3 | TRBV19 | - | TGTGCCAGTAAAAGAGGGGCCGGCTCCGATACGCAGTATTTT | CASKRGAGSDTQYF
TRBD2 | TRBJ2-5 | TRBV5-4 | once | TGTGCCAGCAGCTCAGGATTAGCGGGTACACAAGAGACCCAGTACTTC | CASSSGLAGTQETQYF
- | TRBJ1-5 | TRBV9 | few | TGTGCCAGCAGCGTAGACGGTCCGCCCCAGCATTTT | CASSVDGPPQHF
TRBD1 | TRBJ2-1 | TRBV5-6 | - | TGTGCCAGCAGCTTGGCCAAGCCAGGGGGCTGGAATGAGCAGTTCTTC | CASSLAKPGGWNEQFF
- | TRBJ1-2 | TRBV12-3/TRBV12-4 | - | TGTGCCAGCAGTTTATTCAGTCCTGGCTACACCTTC | CASSLFSPGYTF
- | TRBJ1-1 | TRBV6-6 | few | TGTGCCACCAAGGGCCACTTGAACACTGAAGCTTTCTTT | CATKGHLNTEAFF
TRBD2 | TRBJ2-3 | TRBV5-1 | - | TGCGCCAGCAGCACCGGGACTAGTATTATAGGCGCAGATACGCAGTATTTT | CASSTGTSIIGADTQYF
- | TRBJ1-6 | TRBV5-1 | few | TGCGCCAGCAGCCCGTCCGGGACGGGAAATTCACCCCTCCACTTT | CASSPSGTGNSPLHF
TRBD1 | TRBJ1-2 | TRBV7-8 | few | TGTGCCAGCAACCCGGGACAGGGGAACTATGGCTACACCTTC | CASNPGQGNYGYTF
- | TRBJ2-3 | TRBV15 | - | TGTGCCACCAGCACTTGGGGAGATACGCAGTATTTT | CATSTWGDTQYF
TRBD2 | TRBJ2-1 | TRBV5-1 | - | TGCGCCAGCAGCTCACTAGCGGGAGGGCCCCATGAGCAGTTCTTC | CASSSLAGGPHEQFF
- | TRBJ1-3 | TRBV6-5 | - | TGTGCCAGCAGTTACAGTAGGGAGGGGGCTGGAAACACCATATATTTT | CASSYSREGAGNTIYF
- | TRBJ2-1 | TRBV20-1 | - | TGCAGTGCCGGGCCAACGGGCGATGAGCAGTTCTTC | CSAGPTGDEQFF
- | TRBJ2-1 | TRBV11-2 | few | TGTGCCAGCAGCTTAGATGGTAGTTCAGGTGAGCAGTTCTTC | CASSLDGSSGEQFF
TRBD1 | TRBJ2-7 | TRBV29-1 | - | TGCAGCTTCCGTCCCGGGACAGGGTCCGAGCAGTACTTC | CSFRPGTGSEQYF
- | TRBJ2-7 | TRBV10-3 | - | TGTGCCATGGGAACTACAACTTACGAGCAGTACTTC | CAMGTTTYEQYF
- | TRBJ2-2 | TRBV12-3/TRBV12-4 | - | TGTGCCAGCAGTTTTGTGAGGTCCGGGGAGCTGTTTTTT | CASSFVRSGELFF
- | TRBJ2-3 | TRBV7-2 | - | TGTGCCAGCAGCCTCCAATCAGATACGCAGTATTTT | CASSLQSDTQYF